A selection of T cell receptor beta chains follows, all from one sample in a study of blood T cell repertoires in COVID-19. Sequencing was performed with immunoSEQ multiplex PCR; in TCRdb, only in-frame clones are kept and a portion is missing. The sample lists about 330,000 clones; about 91% were seen once. Source material: peripheral blood. Receptor source: a young man with COVID-19, enrolled during active disease. Each CDR3 is given with its conserved first and last residue. Fields, in order: V gene, D gene, CDR3 protein. A D gene is named only where the DNA matches it firmly.

V gene: TRBV6-5; D gene: NA; CDR3 protein: CASSSTRAIYNEQFF
V gene: TRBV2; D gene: NA; CDR3 protein: CATAWAYGYTF
V gene: TRBV6-5; D gene: NA; CDR3 protein: CASSYYLGLNNEQFF
V gene: TRBV6-5; D gene: NA; CDR3 protein: CASSYSSTVINSPLHF
V gene: TRBV6-5; D gene: NA; CDR3 protein: CASSYQGPIYNEQFF
V gene: TRBV12-3/TRBV12-4; D gene: NA; CDR3 protein: CASSLGQSGEQFF
V gene: TRBV15; D gene: TRBD1; CDR3 protein: CATSRDRGQGSNEKLFF
V gene: TRBV27; D gene: NA; CDR3 protein: CASSFQENTEAFF
V gene: TRBV3-1/TRBV3-2; D gene: TRBD1; CDR3 protein: CASSQTGGEKLFF
V gene: TRBV2; D gene: TRBD1; CDR3 protein: CASTDRVNTEAFF
V gene: TRBV2; D gene: NA; CDR3 protein: CASSGIDRLTEAFF
V gene: TRBV4-1; D gene: NA; CDR3 protein: CASSQAFGRGTYNEQFF
V gene: TRBV21-1; D gene: NA; CDR3 protein: CASSKEGDRNTDTQYF
V gene: TRBV11-3; D gene: NA; CDR3 protein: CASSLVGGTTGNEQFF
V gene: TRBV11-2; D gene: TRBD2; CDR3 protein: CASSSSGGTDTQYF
V gene: TRBV9; D gene: TRBD2; CDR3 protein: CASSVGSLAVYNEQFF
V gene: TRBV5-5; D gene: TRBD1; CDR3 protein: CASRIGQGGSLTEAFF
V gene: TRBV5-1; D gene: NA; CDR3 protein: CASSLSGGGGYGYTF
V gene: TRBV12-5; D gene: NA; CDR3 protein: CASGPRWTPCNTEAFF
V gene: TRBV9; D gene: NA; CDR3 protein: CASSVLGLGEETQYF
V gene: TRBV30; D gene: TRBD1; CDR3 protein: CAWNSGTGETQYF
V gene: TRBV29-1; D gene: NA; CDR3 protein: CSVVLGGDTQYF
V gene: TRBV6-5; D gene: NA; CDR3 protein: CASSYIRDWGPGYTF
V gene: TRBV30; D gene: NA; CDR3 protein: CAWSGAYEQYF
V gene: TRBV6-5; D gene: TRBD1; CDR3 protein: CASSYLGTAVYEQYF
V gene: TRBV7-2; D gene: NA; CDR3 protein: CASSLARAEPSYNEQFF
V gene: TRBV6-1; D gene: NA; CDR3 protein: CASSEDRLGGTSQYF
V gene: TRBV2; D gene: NA; CDR3 protein: CASSGGTGRLQPQHF
V gene: TRBV9; D gene: NA; CDR3 protein: CASSDRDSYKGQFF
V gene: TRBV5-4; D gene: NA; CDR3 protein: CASSLRQADTEAFF
V gene: TRBV5-8; D gene: TRBD1; CDR3 protein: CASSLRLTGVNTEAFF
V gene: TRBV6-1; D gene: TRBD1; CDR3 protein: CASSEKWDRVNNEQFF
V gene: TRBV6-6; D gene: NA; CDR3 protein: CASSRGGGFTEAFF
V gene: TRBV11-1; D gene: NA; CDR3 protein: CASSQGVEGLYEQYF
V gene: TRBV4-1; D gene: TRBD2; CDR3 protein: CASSQDKASGGPGANVLTF
V gene: TRBV5-4; D gene: NA; CDR3 protein: CASSLRGYGYTF
V gene: TRBV15; D gene: NA; CDR3 protein: CATSRDQRGKLFF
V gene: TRBV30; D gene: TRBD1; CDR3 protein: CAGGAGGSTEAFF
V gene: TRBV18; D gene: TRBD1; CDR3 protein: CASSSRDRGTYEQYF
V gene: TRBV5-4; D gene: TRBD1; CDR3 protein: CASSPGTGGSEKLFF
V gene: TRBV27; D gene: TRBD1; CDR3 protein: CASSLDRVNTGELFF